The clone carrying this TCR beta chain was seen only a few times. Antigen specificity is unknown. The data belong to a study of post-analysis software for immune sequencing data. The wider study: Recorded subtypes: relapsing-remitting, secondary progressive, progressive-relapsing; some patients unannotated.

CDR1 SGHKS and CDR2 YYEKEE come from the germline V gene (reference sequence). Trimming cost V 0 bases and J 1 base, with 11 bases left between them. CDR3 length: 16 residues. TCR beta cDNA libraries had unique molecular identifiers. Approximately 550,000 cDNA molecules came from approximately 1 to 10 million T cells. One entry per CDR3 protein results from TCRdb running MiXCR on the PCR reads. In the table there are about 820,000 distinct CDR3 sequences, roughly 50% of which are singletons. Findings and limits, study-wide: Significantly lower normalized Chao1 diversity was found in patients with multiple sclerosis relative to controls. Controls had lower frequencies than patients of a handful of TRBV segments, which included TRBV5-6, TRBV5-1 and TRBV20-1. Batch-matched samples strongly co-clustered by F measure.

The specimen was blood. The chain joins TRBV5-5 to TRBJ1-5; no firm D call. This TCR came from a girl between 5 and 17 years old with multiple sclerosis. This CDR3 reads CASSLGQLASNQPQHF. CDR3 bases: TGTGCCAGCAGCTTGGGGCAGCTCGCGAGCAATCAGCCCCAGCATTTT.